Given below is one T cell receptor beta chain in context. The target antigen is unknown. V lost 8 bases and J lost 2, with 9 bases in between. The CDR3 totals 11 residues. Per the germline V gene, CDR1 is GTSNPN and CDR2 is SVGIG (reference sequence). Profiling relied on immunoSEQ multiplex PCR, and the TCRdb table lists in-frame clones only, not all of them. The sample shows about 86,000 clones, around 90% of them seen only once. Healthy donors had no documented immune events, such as infections, while sampled. The record originates from a study of identifying expanded T cells in peripheral blood. Findings and caveats of the study: Technical replicates showed approximately 1.2 changed clones; roughly two weeks around 15; four weeks 19.

This clonotype originated in a person aged 18 to 70 in good health. Sequencing used blood. The chain couples TRBV30 to TRBJ1-2; D unclear. DNA for the CDR3: TGTGCCCTTGGACTGAACTATGGCTACACCTTC. Translated: CALGLNYGYTF.